Below, 19 T cell receptor beta chains from the same sample are listed, as sequenced in a study of T cells after posttransplantation cyclophosphamide. Using immunoSEQ multiplex PCR, the repertoire was profiled, and TCRdb retains in-frame clones only, with some absent. Of around 50,000 clones in the sample, around 94% were seen once. The sample was PBMCs. All receptors come from a woman aged 50 to 60 in good health and a related stem cell transplant donor.

This clone was recorded once. The chain has TRBV19 and TRBJ1-2, with D perhaps TRBD1 (5 bases). The CDR3 has 14 amino acids. The germline V gene encodes CDR1 LNHDA and CDR2 SQIVND (reference sequence). Trimming removed 6 bases at V and 2 bases at J, with 13 bases between. CDR3 protein: CASRNPGLNYGYTF. In DNA, the CDR3 is TGTGCCAGTAGAAATCCGGGACTAAACTATGGCTACACCTTC.

The chain uses TRBV4-1 and TRBJ2-7; a possible D gene is TRBD2 (5 bases). Germline loops: CDR1 MGHRA, CDR2 YSYEKL. The ends were cut back, 1 base at V and 6 bases at J, with 19 bases in the middle. The CDR3 runs 16 residues. CDR3: CASSQAPGIGPGEQYF. As DNA, the CDR3 is TGCGCCAGCAGCCAAGCCCCGGGAATCGGCCCTGGCGAGCAGTACTTC.

This clone was seen just once. The V and J genes are TRBV18 and TRBJ2-5, with a tentative D call TRBD2 (6 bases). Per the germline V gene, CDR1 is KGHSH and CDR2 is LQKENI. The CDR3 runs to 17 residues. Trimming stripped 6 bases from V and 1 base from J, with 21 bases between. CDR3 nucleotide sequence: TGTGCCAGCTCCCCCGCGAGTGTCACGGGACTCCAAGAGACCCAGTACTTC. Its translation: CASSPASVTGLQETQYF.

V usage is TRBV28 and J usage is TRBJ2-5; D not resolved. Trimming stripped 6 bases from V and 10 bases from J, with 12 bases between. CDR1 and CDR2 (germline): MDHEN, SYDVKM. This CDR3 has 11 residues. CDR3 bases: TGTGCCAGCAGCCCATCTGCCGGCCAGTACTTC. It yields the protein CASSPSAGQYF. The full variable domain, its missing parts supplied by reference TRBV28 and TRBJ2-5, is DVKVTQSSRYLVKRTGEKVFLECVQDMDHENMFWYRQDPGLGLRLIYFSYDVKMKEKGDIPEGYSVSREKKERFSLILESASTNQTSMYLCASSPSAGQYFGPGTRLLVL.

This chain connects TRBV19 to TRBJ2-1; 9 bases are a match to TRBD2. V was clipped by 3 bases and J by 10 bases; unmatched bases: 10. This CDR3 has 15 residues. Germline CDR1 LNHDA, CDR2 SQIVND (reference sequence). The CDR3 nucleotides are TGTGCCAGTAGTATGGGGCTAGCGGGGCCGGGGGAGCAGTTCTTC. Amino acid sequence: CASSMGLAGPGEQFF.

Here the CDR3 reads CARGQRLFYEQYF. Written as DNA, the CDR3 is TGTGCCAGAGGACAGCGTCTTTTCTACGAGCAGTACTTC. V is TRBV19 and J is TRBJ2-7, with a tentative D call TRBD1 (6 bases). The CDR3 length is 13 residues. V lost 9 bases and J 3 bases, leaving 15 bases between the germline ends. Germline-derived CDR1 and CDR2 are LNHDA and SQIVND (reference sequence).

The rearrangement links TRBV5-8 to TRBJ1-4; a weak D match, TRBD1 (5 bases). Trimming cost V 4 bases and J 3 bases, with 13 bases left between them. Germline CDR1 and CDR2: SGHTS and YDEGEE. The CDR3 covers 15 residues. Here the CDR3 reads CASSRQLTANEKLFF. CDR3 nucleotides: TGTGCCAGCAGCCGACAGTTGACGGCTAATGAAAAACTGTTTTTT.

The rearrangement uses TRBV2 and TRBJ1-2, with D possibly being TRBD1 (5 bases). CDR1 and CDR2 (germline): SNHLY, FYNNEI. The germline V and J ends were trimmed by 6 bases and 1 base, with 6 bases remaining between them. The CDR3 sequence is 12 residues long. Here the CDR3 reads CASRDNNYGYTF. CDR3 DNA sequence: TGTGCCAGCAGGGACAATAACTATGGCTACACCTTC.

The CDR3 is CASSPQPSGGSGELFF. CDR3 in DNA: TGTGCCAGCAGCCCACAGCCTAGCGGGGGTAGCGGGGAGCTGTTTTTT. The rearrangement links TRBV9 to TRBJ2-2, with 10 bases matching TRBD2. Germline CDR1 is SGDLS and CDR2 is YYNGEE. The CDR3 covers 16 residues. Trimming took 4 bases from V and 7 from J; bases not matched to a gene: 10.

The chain joins TRBV11-3 to TRBJ2-1, with a tentative D call TRBD1 (6 bases). V lost 1 base to trimming and J lost 7 bases, with 8 bases between them. The CDR3 contains 13 residues. From germline, CDR1 is SGHNT and CDR2 YENEEA. The CDR3 reads CASSLGDINEQFF. CDR3 DNA: TGTGCCAGCAGCTTAGGGGACATAAATGAGCAGTTCTTC.

The chain combines TRBV21-1 with TRBJ2-7; the table names TRBD1, a call not compared with the DNA. TRBV21-1 is shown as a pseudogene. The CDR3 totals 15 residues. Here the CDR3 reads CASSKVDSLSYEQYF. The CDR3 DNA is TGTGCCAGCAGCAAGGTGGACAGCCTCAGCTACGAGCAGTACTTC.

The chain uses TRBV7-2 and TRBJ2-7; tentatively, D is TRBD1 (6 bases). V was clipped by 5 bases and J by 1 base, with 15 bases between them. This CDR3 has 15 residues. Germline V lookup: CDR1 SGHTA, CDR2 FQGNSA. DNA of the CDR3: TGTGCCAGCAGCGTGACTAAGGGGGAGTCCTACGAGCAGTACTTC. This sequence encodes CASSVTKGESYEQYF.

There are a few counts of this clone. The CDR3 reads CASSEGGANQPQHF. The CDR3 nucleotides are TGTGCCAGCAGTGAAGGGGGGGCCAATCAGCCCCAGCATTTT. The chain recombines TRBV25-1 with TRBJ1-5, with D maybe TRBD1 (6 bases). With 2 bases removed from V and 3 bases from J, the gap between germline ends came to 8 bases. The germline V gene has CDR1 MGHDK and CDR2 SYGVNS. CDR3 length: 14 amino acids.

The table lists this clone with a few counts. V usage is TRBV7-9 and J usage is TRBJ2-1; 10 nucleotides align to TRBD1. The CDR3 has 18 amino acids. V lost 2 bases, J lost 1 base, and 8 bases stayed unmatched. Germline V gene lookup returns CDR1 SEHNR and CDR2 FQNEAQ (reference sequence). As DNA, the CDR3 is TGTGCCAGCAGCTTAAACGATTGGACAGGGGGGTCCTACAATGAGCAGTTCTTC. Its translation is CASSLNDWTGGSYNEQFF. Drawing the rest from reference TRBV7-9 and TRBJ2-1, the complete variable domain is DTGVSQNPRHKITKRGQNVTFRCDPISEHNRLYWYRQTLGQGPEFLTYFQNEAQLEKSRLLSDRFSAERPKGSFSTLEIQRTEQGDSAMYLCASSLNDWTGGSYNEQFFGPGTRLTVL.

The V call is TRBV11-2, the J call TRBJ1-6; D gene ambiguous. V was pared by 5 bases and J by 7 bases, with 15 bases between. The CDR3 is 15 residues long. From germline, CDR1 is SGHAT and CDR2 FQNNGV. The CDR3 coding sequence is TGTGCCAGCAGCCCCCGAGGAGGTCGGAATTCACCCCTCCACTTT. It yields the protein CASSPRGGRNSPLHF.

CDR3 in amino acids: CASSEQGALREQYF. DNA for the CDR3: TGTGCCAGTAGTGAACAGGGGGCGCTTCGCGAGCAGTACTTC. This rearrangement joins TRBV19 to TRBJ2-7, with 9 positions matching TRBD1. The V gene end was trimmed by 5 bases and the J gene end by 6 bases; junction bases not matched to a gene: 8. CDR1 and CDR2 (germline): LNHDA, SQIVND (reference sequence). The CDR3 loop spans 14 amino acids.

The V gene is TRBV18, the J gene TRBJ2-7; D gene unclear. CDR3 size: 11 residues. Germline CDR1 and CDR2: KGHSH and LQKENI. V was trimmed by 5 bases and J by 0 bases, leaving 2 bases between them. CDR3 sequence reads: CASSYSYEQYF. In nucleotides, the CDR3 is TGTGCCAGCTCATACTCCTACGAGCAGTACTTC. Full variable domain (rest looked up from reference TRBV18 and TRBJ2-7): NAGVMQNPRHLVRRRGQEARLRCSPMKGHSHVYWYRQLPEEGLKFMVYLQKENIIDESGMPKERFSAEFPKEGPSILRIQQVVRGDSAAYFCASSYSYEQYFGPGTRLTVT.

The rearrangement links TRBV5-4 to TRBJ2-7, with a tentative D call TRBD1 (5 bases). The germline V gene encodes CDR1 SGHNT and CDR2 YYREEE (reference sequence). V was pared by 0 bases and J by 6 bases, with 16 bases between. This CDR3 spans 15 amino acids. This chain's CDR3 is CASSLVPQGGGEQYF. CDR3 in DNA: TGTGCCAGCAGCTTGGTTCCGCAGGGTGGCGGCGAGCAGTACTTC.

The CDR3 DNA is TGCGCCAGCAGCACGGCGGGGCGTAGCAATCAGCCCCAGCATTTT. It translates to CASSTAGRSNQPQHF. The chain couples TRBV5-1 to TRBJ1-5; D is possibly TRBD1 (5 bases). Deletions cut 4 bases from V and 0 bases from J, with 11 bases between. The CDR3 extends over 15 amino acids. Germline V CDR1 and CDR2: SGHRS, YFSETQ.